This is a list of T cell receptor beta chains from one sample in a study of blood T cells in healthy people across ages. Each CDR3 protein is one row after TCRdb ran MiXCR on the 5' RACE reads. The table lists around 900,000 distinct CDR3 sequences, roughly 26% of them singletons, with roughly 17% in the top ten. Sequences were obtained from blood. These receptor sequences come from a woman of 80 years or more in good health. Both conserved end residues are part of each CDR3. Each record gives: CDR3 length, D gene, V gene, J gene, clone size, CDR3 protein, CDR3 DNA. The D gene is left open where the match is weak. Only some rows state a clone size, as once, few, many or a class for expanded clones.

14	-	TRBV12-3/TRBV12-4	TRBJ2-1	few	CASSFPRGRETQFF	TGTGCCAGCAGTTTTCCTCGGGGTCGGGAGACCCAGTTCTTC
16	-	TRBV6-2/TRBV6-3	TRBJ2-3	many	CASSYRGIASTDTQYF	TGTGCCAGCAGTTACCGCGGCATCGCTAGCACAGATACGCAGTATTTT
13	-	TRBV10-3	TRBJ2-4	many	CATGQPGENIQYF	TGTGCTACGGGGCAGCCGGGGGAAAACATTCAGTACTTC
16	-	TRBV7-8	TRBJ1-6	few	CASSAMTVVRDSPLHF	TGTGCCAGCAGCGCGATGACAGTGGTTAGGGATTCACCCCTCCACTTT
15	-	TRBV7-9	TRBJ2-3	many	CASSPRFGQTDTQYF	TGTGCCAGCAGCCCCCGATTCGGGCAGACAGATACGCAGTATTTT
15	TRBD1	TRBV7-9	TRBJ2-3	many	CASSLTGQATDTQYF	TGTGCCAGCAGCTTAACGGGACAGGCCACAGATACGCAGTATTTT
15	TRBD2	TRBV7-9	TRBJ2-1	many	CASSLGVPSGNEQFF	TGTGCCAGCAGCTTGGGAGTTCCTAGCGGCAATGAGCAGTTCTTC
13	-	TRBV6-2/TRBV6-3	TRBJ1-5	few	CASRRPTGSSQHF	TGTGCCAGCAGACGGCCGACGGGGTCGTCCCAGCATTTT
14	TRBD1	TRBV6-5	TRBJ1-2	many	CASTTTGRLYGYTF	TGTGCCAGCACTACGACAGGGAGGCTATATGGCTACACCTTC
14	-	TRBV4-1	TRBJ2-7	-	CASSPMRGAYEQYF	TGCGCCAGCAGCCCAATGAGAGGGGCTTACGAGCAGTACTTC
13	TRBD1	TRBV5-6	TRBJ1-2	many	CASSLPGQGGYTF	TGTGCCAGCAGCCTGCCTGGACAGGGTGGCTACACCTTC
15	TRBD1	TRBV6-6	TRBJ2-7	-	CASRWADRGYYEQYF	TGTGCCAGCAGATGGGCGGACAGGGGATACTACGAGCAGTACTTC
13	-	TRBV7-8	TRBJ2-5	many	CASTRWEEETQYF	TGTGCCAGCACCAGGTGGGAAGAAGAGACCCAGTACTTC
13	-	TRBV7-2	TRBJ2-3	-	CASIPHGGHAQYF	TGTGCCAGCATCCCCCACGGGGGGCATGCGCAGTATTTT
14	TRBD1	TRBV20-1	TRBJ1-2	-	CSANPQGKGYGYTF	TGCAGTGCTAATCCACAGGGGAAGGGCTATGGCTACACCTTC
13	-	TRBV7-2	TRBJ2-5	-	CASSLDDRGAQYF	TGTGCCAGCAGCTTAGACGACCGTGGTGCACAGTACTTC
11	-	TRBV12-3/TRBV12-4	TRBJ1-1	few	CASSTITEAFF	TGTGCCAGCAGCACAATCACTGAAGCTTTCTTT
16	-	TRBV4-3	TRBJ1-3	few	CASSQQQLSSGNTIYF	TGCGCCAGCAGCCAACAGCAGCTCAGCTCTGGAAACACCATATATTTT
13	TRBD1	TRBV12-3/TRBV12-4	TRBJ1-2	many	CASSLTGGGGYTF	TGTGCCAGCAGTTTAACAGGGGGCGGTGGCTACACCTTC
15	TRBD1	TRBV7-2	TRBJ1-3	-	CASSPAPGQGGTIYF	TGTGCCAGCAGCCCCGCCCCGGGACAGGGAGGCACCATATATTTT
13	-	TRBV20-1	TRBJ2-3	many	CSATDSGTDTQYF	TGCAGTGCTACGGACAGCGGCACAGATACGCAGTATTTT
15	TRBD2	TRBV12-3/TRBV12-4	TRBJ2-4	many	CASNYAAGGRNIQYF	TGTGCCAGCAATTATGCAGCGGGGGGTCGGAACATTCAGTACTTC
19	TRBD2	TRBV20-1	TRBJ2-1	many	CSATTPGLAGTRLRDEQFF	TGCAGTGCAACTACCCCGGGACTAGCGGGGACCCGTCTAAGGGATGAGCAGTTCTTC
15	TRBD1	TRBV6-2/TRBV6-3	TRBJ1-5	few	CASSYSRDRNQPQHF	TGTGCCAGCAGTTACTCCCGGGACAGAAATCAGCCCCAGCATTTT
13	-	TRBV10-3	TRBJ2-7	-	CARNGVSYNEQYF	TGTGCCCGAAACGGGGTCTCCTACAATGAGCAGTACTTC
15	-	TRBV4-3	TRBJ2-7	many	CASSRGTTLSYEQYF	TGCGCCAGCAGCCGGGGGACAACACTATCCTACGAGCAGTACTTC
15	TRBD1	TRBV24-1	TRBJ1-5	few	CATRGSGGGNQPQHF	TGTGCCACCAGGGGGTCAGGGGGAGGCAATCAGCCCCAGCATTTT
14	-	TRBV7-2	TRBJ2-5	many	CASSFRRYQETQYF	TGTGCCAGCAGCTTCAGGAGGTACCAAGAGACCCAGTACTTC